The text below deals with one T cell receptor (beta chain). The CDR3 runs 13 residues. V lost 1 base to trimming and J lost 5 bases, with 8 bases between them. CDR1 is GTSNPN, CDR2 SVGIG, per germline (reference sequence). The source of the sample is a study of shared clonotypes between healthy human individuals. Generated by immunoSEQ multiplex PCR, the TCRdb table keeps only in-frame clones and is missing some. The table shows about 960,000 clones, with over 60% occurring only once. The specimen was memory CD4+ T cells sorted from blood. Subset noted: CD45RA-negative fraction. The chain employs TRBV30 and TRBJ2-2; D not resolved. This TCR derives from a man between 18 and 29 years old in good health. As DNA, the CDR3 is TGTGCCTGGAGTGCGATTTCTACCGGGGAGCTGTTTTTT. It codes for CAWSAISTGELFF. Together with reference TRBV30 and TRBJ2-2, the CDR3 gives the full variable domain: SQTIHQWPATLVQPVGSPLSLECTVEGTSNPNLYWYRQAAGRGLQLLFYSVGIGQISSEVPQNLSASRPQDRQFILSSKKLLLSDSGFYLCAWSAISTGELFFGEGSRLTVL.